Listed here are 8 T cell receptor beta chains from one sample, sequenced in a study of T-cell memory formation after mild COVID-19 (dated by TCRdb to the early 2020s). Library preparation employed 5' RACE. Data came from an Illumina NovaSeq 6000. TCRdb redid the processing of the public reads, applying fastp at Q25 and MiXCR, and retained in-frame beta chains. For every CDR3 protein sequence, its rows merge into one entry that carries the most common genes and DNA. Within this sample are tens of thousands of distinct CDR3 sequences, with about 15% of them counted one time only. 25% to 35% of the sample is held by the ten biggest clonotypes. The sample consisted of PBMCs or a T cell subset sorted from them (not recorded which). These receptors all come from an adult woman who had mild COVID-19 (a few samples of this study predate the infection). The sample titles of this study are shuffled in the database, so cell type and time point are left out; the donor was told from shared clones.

CDR3: CASSPGPWGDEQYF. For the CDR3, the DNA is TGCGCCAGCAGCCCGGGACCCTGGGGTGACGAGCAGTACTTC. The chain recombines TRBV5-1 with TRBJ2-7, with D perhaps TRBD1 or TRBD2 (5 bases each). V lost 4 bases and J 5 bases, leaving 16 bases between the germline ends. Germline lookup yields CDR1 SGHRS and CDR2 YFSETQ. This CDR3 is 14 amino acids long.

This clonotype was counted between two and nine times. This chain's CDR3 is CASSLGPRGEQFF. The CDR3 DNA is TGTGCCAGCAGCTTAGGACCGCGAGGTGAGCAGTTCTTC. The chain combines TRBV7-3 with TRBJ2-1; no clear D gene. Trimming removed 2 bases from V and 9 bases from J, with 11 bases in between. CDR1 is SGHTA and CDR2 is FQGTGA in the germline V gene. This CDR3 is built from 13 residues.

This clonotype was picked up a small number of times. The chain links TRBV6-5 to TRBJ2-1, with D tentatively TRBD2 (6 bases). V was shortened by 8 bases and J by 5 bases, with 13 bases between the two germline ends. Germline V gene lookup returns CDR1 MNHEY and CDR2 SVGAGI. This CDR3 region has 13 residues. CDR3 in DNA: TGTGCCAGCTCCCGGGAGAGGAACAATGAGCAGTTCTTC. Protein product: CASSRERNNEQFF.

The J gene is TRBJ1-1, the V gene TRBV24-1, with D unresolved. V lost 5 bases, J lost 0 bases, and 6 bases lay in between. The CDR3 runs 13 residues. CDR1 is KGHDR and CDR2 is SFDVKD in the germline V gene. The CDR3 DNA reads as TGTGCCACCAGTGCCAGTCTGAACACTGAAGCTTTCTTT. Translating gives CATSASLNTEAFF.

The CDR3 DNA sequence: TGTGCCAGCAGGGCGGGAGACTATGGCTACACCTTC. Its protein is CASRAGDYGYTF. This sequence joins TRBV27 and TRBJ1-2; D is uncertain. This CDR3 has 12 residues. The V end lost 6 bases, the J end lost 3 bases, and 8 bases lay between the germline ends. The V gene's germline CDR1 is MNHEY and CDR2 SMNVEV (reference sequence).

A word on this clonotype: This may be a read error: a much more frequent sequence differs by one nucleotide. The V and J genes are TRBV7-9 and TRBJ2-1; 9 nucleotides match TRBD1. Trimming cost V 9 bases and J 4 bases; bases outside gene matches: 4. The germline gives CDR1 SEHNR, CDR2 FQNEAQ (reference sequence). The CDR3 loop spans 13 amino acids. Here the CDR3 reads CARRDRDYNEQFF. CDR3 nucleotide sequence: TGTGCCAGACGGGACAGGGATTACAATGAGCAGTTCTTC.

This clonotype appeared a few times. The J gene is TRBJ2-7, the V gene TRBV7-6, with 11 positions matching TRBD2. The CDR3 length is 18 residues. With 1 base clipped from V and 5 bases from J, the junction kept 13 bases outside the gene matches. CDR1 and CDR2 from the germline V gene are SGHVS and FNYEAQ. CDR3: CASSLGSVAGGPIHEQYF. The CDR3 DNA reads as TGTGCCAGCAGCTTAGGATCGGTAGCGGGAGGGCCTATCCACGAGCAGTACTTC.

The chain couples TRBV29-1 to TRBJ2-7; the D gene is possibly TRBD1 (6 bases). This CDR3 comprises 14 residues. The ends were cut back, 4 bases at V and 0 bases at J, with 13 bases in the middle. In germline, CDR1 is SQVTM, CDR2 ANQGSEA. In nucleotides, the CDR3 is TGCAGCGTTGCTCCCAGGGGCAACTCCTACGAGCAGTACTTC. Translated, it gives CSVAPRGNSYEQYF.